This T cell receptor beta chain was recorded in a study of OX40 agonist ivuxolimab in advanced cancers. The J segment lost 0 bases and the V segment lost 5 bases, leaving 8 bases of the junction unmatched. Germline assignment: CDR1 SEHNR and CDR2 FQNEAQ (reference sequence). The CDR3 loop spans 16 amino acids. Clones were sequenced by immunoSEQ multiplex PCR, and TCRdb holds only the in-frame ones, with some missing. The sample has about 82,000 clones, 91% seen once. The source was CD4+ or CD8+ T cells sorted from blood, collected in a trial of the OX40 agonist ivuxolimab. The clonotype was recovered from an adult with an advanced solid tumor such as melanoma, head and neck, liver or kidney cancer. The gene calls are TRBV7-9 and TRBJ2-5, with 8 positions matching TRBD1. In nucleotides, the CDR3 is TGTGCCAGCAGCCGTGGACAGGGTTCGTACCAAGAGACCCAGTACTTC. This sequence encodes CASSRGQGSYQETQYF. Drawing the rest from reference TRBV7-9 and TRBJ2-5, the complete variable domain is DTGVSQNPRHKITKRGQNVTFRCDPISEHNRLYWYRQTLGQGPEFLTYFQNEAQLEKSRLLSDRFSAERPKGSFSTLEIQRTEQGDSAMYLCASSRGQGSYQETQYFGPGTRLLVL.